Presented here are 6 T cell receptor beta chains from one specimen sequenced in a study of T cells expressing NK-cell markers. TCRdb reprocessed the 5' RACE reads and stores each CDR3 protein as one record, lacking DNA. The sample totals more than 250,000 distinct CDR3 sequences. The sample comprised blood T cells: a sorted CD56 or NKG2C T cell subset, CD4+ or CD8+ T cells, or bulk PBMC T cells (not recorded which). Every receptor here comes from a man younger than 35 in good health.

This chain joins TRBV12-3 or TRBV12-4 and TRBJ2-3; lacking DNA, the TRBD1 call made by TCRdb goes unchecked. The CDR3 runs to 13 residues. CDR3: CASSRTGAIKQYF.

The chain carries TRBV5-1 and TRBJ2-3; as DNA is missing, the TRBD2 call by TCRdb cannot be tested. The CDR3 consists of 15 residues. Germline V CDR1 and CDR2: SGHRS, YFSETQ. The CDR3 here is CASSSAGSGTDTQYF. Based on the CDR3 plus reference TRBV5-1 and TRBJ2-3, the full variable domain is KAGVTQTPRYLIKTRGQQVTLSCSPISGHRSVSWYQQTPGQGLQFLFEYFSETQRNKGNFPGRFSGRQFSNSRSEMNVSTLELGDSALYLCASSSAGSGTDTQYFGPGTRLTVL.

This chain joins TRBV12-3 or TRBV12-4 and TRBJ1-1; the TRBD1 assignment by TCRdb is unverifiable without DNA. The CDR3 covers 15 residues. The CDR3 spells CASSPRDRKNTEAFF.

CDR3: CASSLDGRGETQYF. The chain couples TRBV12-3 or TRBV12-4 to TRBJ2-5; lacking DNA, the TRBD1 call made by TCRdb goes unchecked. The CDR3 is 14 amino acids.

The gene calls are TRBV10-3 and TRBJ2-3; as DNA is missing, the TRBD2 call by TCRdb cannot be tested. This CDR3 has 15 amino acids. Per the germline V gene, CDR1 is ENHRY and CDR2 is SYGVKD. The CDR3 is CAISVVSGNTDTQYF.

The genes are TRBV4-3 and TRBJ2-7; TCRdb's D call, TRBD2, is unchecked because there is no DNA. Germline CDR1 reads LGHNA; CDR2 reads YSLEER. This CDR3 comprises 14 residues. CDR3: CASSEASGSYEQYF.